One sample yielded the 12 T cell receptor beta chains listed below, sequenced in a study of blood T cell repertoires in COVID-19. The table came from immunoSEQ multiplex PCR; TCRdb's copy has only in-frame clones and leaves some out. In the table there are roughly 140,000 clones, around 86% of which are singletons. Sequencing was performed on peripheral blood. The receptors stem from a human donor in a cohort sampled during active COVID-19.

The chain couples TRBV6-6 to TRBJ2-7; 9 bases fit TRBD1. The CDR3 is 14 amino acids. Germline lookup yields CDR1 MNHNY and CDR2 SVGAGI (reference sequence). With 6 bases clipped from V and 1 base from J, the junction kept 4 bases outside the gene matches. This CDR3 reads CASSRTGESYEQYF. The CDR3 DNA reads as TGTGCCAGCAGCCGGACAGGGGAATCCTACGAGCAGTACTTC.

This clone was seen only once. The V and J genes are TRBV28 and TRBJ2-7; TRBD2 is a possible D gene (6 bases). Germline-derived CDR1 and CDR2 are MDHEN and SYDVKM. Deletions cut 2 bases from V and 0 bases from J, with 8 bases between. The CDR3 length is 14 residues. The DNA for the CDR3 is TGTGCCAGCAGTTTAGCGGGGAGCTCCTACGAGCAGTACTTC. This codes for CASSLAGSSYEQYF.

The rearrangement uses TRBV6-5 and TRBJ2-7, with 8 bases fitting TRBD1. The CDR3 covers 14 residues. V was pared by 6 bases and J by 3 bases, with 7 bases of the junction left unmatched. Germline V gene sequence: CDR1 MNHEY, CDR2 SVGAGI. This CDR3 is CASSKDRALYEQYF. The CDR3, as DNA: TGTGCCAGCAGCAAGGACAGGGCACTCTACGAGCAGTACTTC.

The chain uses TRBV27 and TRBJ1-4, with 7 bases matching TRBD1. Per the germline V gene, CDR1 is MNHEY and CDR2 is SMNVEV (reference sequence). The CDR3 is 14 residues long. J gave up 4 bases and V 3 bases, and 2 bases lay outside the gene matches. The CDR3 DNA follows: TGTGCCAGCAGTTTGGGACAGTTTAATGAAAAACTGTTTTTT. It translates to CASSLGQFNEKLFF.

V is TRBV7-9 and J is TRBJ2-7, with 9 bases fitting TRBD2. Germline CDR1 reads SEHNR; CDR2 reads FQNEAQ (reference sequence). The length of the CDR3 is 17 residues. Trimming took 6 bases from V and 1 from J; bases not matched to a gene: 13. The DNA of the CDR3 is TGTGCCAGCAGACGCGTCATTAGCGGGAGTAATTCCTACGAGCAGTACTTC. Translated: CASRRVISGSNSYEQYF.

The CDR3 region has the DNA TGTGCCAGCAGTTCCCACGGGGGGCTCGAGCAGTACTTC. Protein product: CASSSHGGLEQYF. The chain has TRBV28 and TRBJ2-7; D is perhaps TRBD2 (7 bases). V was clipped by 4 bases and J by 6 bases, with 13 bases between them. The CDR3 spans 13 residues. Looked up from germline, CDR1 is MDHEN and CDR2 is SYDVKM.

The chain links TRBV29-1 to TRBJ2-7; 10 bases align to TRBD1. The CDR3 runs to 14 residues. CDR1 and CDR2 (germline): SQVTM, ANQGSEA. V lost 4 bases and J lost 7; bases outside the gene matches: 10. Here the CDR3 DNA reads TGCAGCGTTGGTCGGACAGGGGGAGGTATGGAGCAGTACTTC. Translating it yields CSVGRTGGGMEQYF.

V and J are TRBV4-3 and TRBJ2-7, with D possibly being TRBD2 (6 bases). The germline V and J ends were trimmed by 2 bases and 6 bases, with 8 bases remaining between them. The CDR3 runs 12 residues. Germline assignment: CDR1 LGHNA and CDR2 YSLEER. CDR3 nucleotide sequence: TGCGCCAGCAGCCAAATGGGAGGCGAGCAGTACTTC. It translates to CASSQMGGEQYF.

The rearrangement links TRBV7-2 to TRBJ2-1, with TRBD2 identical over 9 bases. Trimming at V came to 7 bases and at J to 15 bases, leaving 10 bases not matched to a gene. This CDR3 region has 12 residues. Germline assignment: CDR1 SGHTA and CDR2 FQGNSA. CDR3 nucleotides: TGTGCCAGCACGTGGGCGGGAGGGCCTGTGTTCTTC. Protein: CASTWAGGPVFF.

The gene calls are TRBV7-2 and TRBJ2-7, with D unclear. CDR3 length: 12 residues. Germline V CDR1 and CDR2: SGHTA, FQGNSA. V lost 3 bases and J lost 3, with 6 bases in between. The CDR3 bases are TGTGCCAGCAGCTTCCTAGGCTACGAGCAGTACTTC. Its translation: CASSFLGYEQYF.

This sequence joins TRBV27 and TRBJ1-2; possibly TRBD1 for D (6 bases). This CDR3 is 18 amino acids long. V was shortened by 1 base and J by 0 bases, with 18 bases between the two germline ends. Germline CDR1 MNHEY, CDR2 SMNVEV (reference sequence). The CDR3 DNA reads TGTGCCAGCAGTTTATTTTACATCAGGACAGACGCTAACTATGGCTACACCTTC. This sequence encodes CASSLFYIRTDANYGYTF.

The rearrangement uses TRBV10-1 and TRBJ2-7, with 7 nucleotides matching TRBD1. Germline loops: CDR1 WNHNN, CDR2 SYGVQD (reference sequence). There are 17 residues in the CDR3. The trim removed 6 bases at V and 0 bases at J, leaving 14 bases unmatched. The CDR3 region is CASSGTEQPKSSYEQYF. CDR3 in DNA: TGCGCCAGCAGCGGGACAGAGCAACCCAAGAGCTCCTACGAGCAGTACTTC.